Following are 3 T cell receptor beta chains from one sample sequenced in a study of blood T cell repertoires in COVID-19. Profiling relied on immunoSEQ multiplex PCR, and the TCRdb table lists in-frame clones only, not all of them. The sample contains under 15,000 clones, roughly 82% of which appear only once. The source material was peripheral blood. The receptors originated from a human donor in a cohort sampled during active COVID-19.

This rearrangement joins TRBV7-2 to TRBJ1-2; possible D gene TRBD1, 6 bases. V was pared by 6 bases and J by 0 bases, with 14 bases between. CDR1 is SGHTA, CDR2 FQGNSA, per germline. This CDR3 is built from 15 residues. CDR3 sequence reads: CASSYQGIPNYGYTF. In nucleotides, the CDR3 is TGTGCCAGCAGTTACCAGGGGATCCCTAACTATGGCTACACCTTC.

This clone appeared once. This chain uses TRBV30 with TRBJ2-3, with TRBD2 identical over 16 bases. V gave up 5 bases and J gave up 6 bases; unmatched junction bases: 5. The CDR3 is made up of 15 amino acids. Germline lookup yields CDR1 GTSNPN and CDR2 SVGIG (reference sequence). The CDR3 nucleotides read TGTGCCTGGCCGGGACTAGCGGGGGGGGACGATACGCAGTATTTT. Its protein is CAWPGLAGGDDTQYF.

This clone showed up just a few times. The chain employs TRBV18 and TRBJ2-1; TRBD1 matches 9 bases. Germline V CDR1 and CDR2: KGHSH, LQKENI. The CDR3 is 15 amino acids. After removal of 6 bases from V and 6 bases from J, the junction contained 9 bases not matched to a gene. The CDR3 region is CASSRTGTGTNEQFF. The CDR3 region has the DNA TGTGCCAGCTCGCGGACCGGGACAGGGACCAATGAGCAGTTCTTC.